The present T cell receptor (beta chain) was sequenced within a study of cytomegalovirus exposure and HLA in healthy donors. Study-level points and caveats: Later analysis demonstrated an association between a missense DCLRE1C variant and TCR beta V- and J-gene trimming. Being indistinguishable, some V segments were excluded, TRBV6-2 and TRBV6-3 among them.

60 Vbeta and 13 Jbeta primers were used in PCR. The data were produced by immunoSEQ multiplex PCR, yet TCRdb's version contains in-frame clones alone and is incomplete. Of 150,000 to 200,000 clones listed, 75% to 80% are singletons. CDR3 length: 13 residues. V lost 7 bases and J lost 7, with 16 bases in between. Per the germline V gene, CDR1 is MDHEN and CDR2 is SYDVKM. Concerning this clone: Its antigen is unidentified.

This chain uses TRBV28 with TRBJ1-2; D uncertain. This TCR was sampled from a woman aged 25-40 years in good health and CMV-seropositive. Sample: PBMCs. Here the CDR3 reads CASTGPGMGGYTF. The CDR3 nucleotides are TGTGCCAGCACCGGCCCGGGGATGGGTGGCTACACCTTC.